This T cell receptor (beta chain) was sequenced for a study of shared clonotypes between healthy human individuals. In its sample, this clone was seen once. The antigen remains unidentified. Repertoires were generated with immunoSEQ multiplex PCR, while TCRdb's copy carries only in-frame clones and drops some. The table lists fewer than 2.5 million clones, 93% of them singletons. Study results and limitations: Clonotypes not shared had lower generation probabilities than those common to all four donors. The sharing of 4.5% to 5.5% of naive CD4 clonotypes was seen across a few donors. Rarefaction exposed incomplete sorted-subset sequencing despite large depth.

This sequence originates from a man younger than 35 in good health. Some clones in this sample may be carry-over from other donors' samples. What was sequenced was naive CD4+ T cells from PBMCs. Described subset: CD45RA+ positively selected.

The CDR3 sequence: CASSKPGHPTEAFF. The CDR3 DNA reads as TGTGCCAGCAGTAAGCCGGGACATCCCACTGAAGCTTTCTTT. The chain uses TRBV28 and TRBJ1-1, with a tentative D call TRBD1 (6 bases). The CDR3 spans 14 residues. Germline V gives CDR1 MDHEN, CDR2 SYDVKM. V lost 5 bases and J lost 4, with 14 bases in between.